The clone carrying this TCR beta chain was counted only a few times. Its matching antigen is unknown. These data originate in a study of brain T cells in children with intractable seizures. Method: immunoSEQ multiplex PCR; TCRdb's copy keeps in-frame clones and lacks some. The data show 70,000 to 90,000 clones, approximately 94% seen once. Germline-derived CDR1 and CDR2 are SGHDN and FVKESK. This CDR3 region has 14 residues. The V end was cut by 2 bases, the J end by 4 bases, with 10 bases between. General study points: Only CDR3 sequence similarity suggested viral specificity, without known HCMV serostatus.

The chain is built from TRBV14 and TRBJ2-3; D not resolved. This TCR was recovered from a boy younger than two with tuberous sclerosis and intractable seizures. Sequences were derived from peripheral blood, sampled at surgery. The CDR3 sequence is CASSQLQSSDTQYF. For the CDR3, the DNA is TGTGCCAGCAGCCAATTGCAATCCTCAGATACGCAGTATTTT. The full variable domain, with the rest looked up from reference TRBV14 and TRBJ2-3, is EAGVTQFPSHSVIEKGQTVTLRCDPISGHDNLYWYRRVMGKEIKFLLHFVKESKQDESGMPNNRFLAERTGGTYSTLKVQPAELEDSGVYFCASSQLQSSDTQYFGPGTRLTVL.